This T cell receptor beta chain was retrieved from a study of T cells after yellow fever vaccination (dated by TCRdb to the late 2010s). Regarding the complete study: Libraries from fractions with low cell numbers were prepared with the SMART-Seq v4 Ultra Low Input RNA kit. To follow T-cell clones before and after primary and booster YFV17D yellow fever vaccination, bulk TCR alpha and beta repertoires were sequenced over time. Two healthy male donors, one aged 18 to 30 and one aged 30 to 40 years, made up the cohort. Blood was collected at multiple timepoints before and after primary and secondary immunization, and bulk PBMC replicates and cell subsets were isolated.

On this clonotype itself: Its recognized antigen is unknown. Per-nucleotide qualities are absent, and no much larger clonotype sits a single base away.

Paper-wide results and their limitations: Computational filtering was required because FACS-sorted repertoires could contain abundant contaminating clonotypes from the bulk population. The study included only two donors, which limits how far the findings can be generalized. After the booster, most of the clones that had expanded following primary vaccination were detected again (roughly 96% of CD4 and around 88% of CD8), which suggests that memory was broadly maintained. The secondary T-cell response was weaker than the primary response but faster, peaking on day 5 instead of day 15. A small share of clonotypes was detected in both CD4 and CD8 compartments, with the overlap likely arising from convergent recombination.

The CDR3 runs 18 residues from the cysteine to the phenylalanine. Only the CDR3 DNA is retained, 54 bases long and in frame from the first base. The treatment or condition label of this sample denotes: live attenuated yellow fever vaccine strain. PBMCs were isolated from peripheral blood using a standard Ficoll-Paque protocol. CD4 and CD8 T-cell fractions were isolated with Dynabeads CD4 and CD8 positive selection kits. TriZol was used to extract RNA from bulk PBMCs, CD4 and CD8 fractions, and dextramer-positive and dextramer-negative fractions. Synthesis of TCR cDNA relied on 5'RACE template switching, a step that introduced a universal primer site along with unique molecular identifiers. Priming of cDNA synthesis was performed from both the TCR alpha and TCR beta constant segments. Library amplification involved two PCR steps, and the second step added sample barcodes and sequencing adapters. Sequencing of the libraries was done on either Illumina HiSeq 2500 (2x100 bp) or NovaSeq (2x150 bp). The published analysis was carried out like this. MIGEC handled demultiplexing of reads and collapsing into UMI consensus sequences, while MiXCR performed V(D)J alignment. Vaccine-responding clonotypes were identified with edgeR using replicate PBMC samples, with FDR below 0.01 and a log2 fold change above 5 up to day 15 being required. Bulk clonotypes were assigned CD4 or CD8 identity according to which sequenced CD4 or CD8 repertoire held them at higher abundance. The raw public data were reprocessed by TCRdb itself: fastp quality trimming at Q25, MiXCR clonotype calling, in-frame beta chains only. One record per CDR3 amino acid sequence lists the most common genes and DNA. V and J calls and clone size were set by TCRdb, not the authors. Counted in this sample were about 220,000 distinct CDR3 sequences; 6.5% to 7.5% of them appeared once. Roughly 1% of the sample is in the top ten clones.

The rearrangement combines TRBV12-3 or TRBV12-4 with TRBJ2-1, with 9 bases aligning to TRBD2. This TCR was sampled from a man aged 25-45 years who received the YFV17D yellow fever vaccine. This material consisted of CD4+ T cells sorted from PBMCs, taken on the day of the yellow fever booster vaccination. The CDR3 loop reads CTCCLGYGAGGLYNEQFF. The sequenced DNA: TGTACCTGCTGTTTAGGGTACGGAGCGGGAGGATTATACAATGAGCAGTTCTTC.